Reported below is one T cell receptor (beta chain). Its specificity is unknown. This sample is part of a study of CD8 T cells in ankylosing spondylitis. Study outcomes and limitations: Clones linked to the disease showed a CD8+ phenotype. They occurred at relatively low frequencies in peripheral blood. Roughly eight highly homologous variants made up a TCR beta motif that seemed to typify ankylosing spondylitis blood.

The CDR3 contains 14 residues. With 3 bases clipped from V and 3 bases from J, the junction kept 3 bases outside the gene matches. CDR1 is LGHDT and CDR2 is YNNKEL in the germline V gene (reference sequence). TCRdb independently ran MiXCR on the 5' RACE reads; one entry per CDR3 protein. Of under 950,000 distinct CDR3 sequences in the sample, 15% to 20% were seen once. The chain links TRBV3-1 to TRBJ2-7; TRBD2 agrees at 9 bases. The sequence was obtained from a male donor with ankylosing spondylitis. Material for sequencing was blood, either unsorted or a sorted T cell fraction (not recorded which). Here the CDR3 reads CASSHASGDYEQYF. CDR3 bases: TGTGCCAGCAGCCATGCTAGCGGGGACTACGAGCAGTACTTC.